The clone carrying this T cell receptor (beta chain) was observed once. The entry originates in a study of blood T cell repertoires in COVID-19. Study background: T cells, B-cell-depleted T cells, or PBMCs provided the cDNA or gDNA that served as material.

The CDR3 runs to 15 residues. J was trimmed by 5 bases and V by 6 bases; bases with no gene match: 5. Per the germline V gene, CDR1 is MDHEN and CDR2 is SYDVKM. Here immunoSEQ multiplex PCR was the method, and the copy in TCRdb shows in-frame clones only, minus some. Seen here are about 160,000 clones, roughly 90% observed once, and the top ten hold about 0.54%. The specimen was peripheral blood. The genes are TRBV28 and TRBJ1-6; 9 bases fit TRBD1. The sequence was obtained from a man aged 50 to 59 with acute or convalescent COVID-19. The CDR3 region is CASREYRGHNSPLHF. CDR3 DNA sequence: TGTGCCAGCAGGGAGTACAGGGGGCATAATTCACCCCTCCACTTT.